A single sample is the source of the 19 T cell receptor beta chains below, sequenced in a study of blood T cell repertoires in COVID-19. TCRdb's table, derived via immunoSEQ multiplex PCR, lists solely in-frame clones and lacks some. The table shows about 250,000 clones, with about 85% occurring only once. The specimen was peripheral blood. These receptors were taken from a man younger than 35 with active or convalescent COVID-19.

V is TRBV11-2 and J is TRBJ2-5; TRBD2 is a possible D gene (6 bases). The V and J ends lost 5 bases and 5 bases respectively, with 18 bases between them. Germline V gene sequence: CDR1 SGHAT, CDR2 FQNNGV. The CDR3 has 15 amino acids. CDR3 nucleotides: TGTGCCAGCAGCCCTGAAACGGGAGATTTGGAGACCCAGTACTTC. It is translated as CASSPETGDLETQYF.

The J gene is TRBJ1-3, the V gene TRBV9; weak D call: TRBD1 (5 bases). V gave up 3 bases and J gave up 0 bases, with 10 bases separating them. This CDR3 has 15 amino acids. Per the germline V gene, CDR1 is SGDLS and CDR2 is YYNGEE. The CDR3 reads CASSGTGVSGNTIYF. CDR3 DNA sequence: TGTGCCAGCAGCGGAACAGGAGTCTCTGGAAACACCATATATTTT.

V gene TRBV7-9 combines with J gene TRBJ1-3; D is ambiguous. CDR1 is SEHNR, CDR2 FQNEAQ, per germline (reference sequence). With 0 bases removed from V and 0 bases from J, the gap between germline ends came to 9 bases. The CDR3 totals 16 residues. CDR3 DNA sequence: TGTGCCAGCAGCTTAGCGGGAGCCTACTCTGGAAACACCATATATTTT. Translating it yields CASSLAGAYSGNTIYF.

The rearrangement links TRBV4-3 to TRBJ1-1; no firm D call. The CDR3 is 15 residues long. V was shortened by 1 base and J by 0 bases, with 9 bases between the two germline ends. Germline lookup yields CDR1 LGHNA and CDR2 YSLEER. The CDR3 sequence: CASSQAAAMNTEAFF. CDR3 coding DNA: TGCGCCAGCAGCCAAGCAGCGGCCATGAACACTGAAGCTTTCTTT.

The chain has TRBV5-1 and TRBJ2-1, with 8 bases lining up with TRBD1. V was clipped by 2 bases and J by 10 bases; unmatched bases: 8. CDR1 is SGHRS, CDR2 YFSETQ, per germline. This CDR3 has 14 amino acids. This CDR3 is CASSFLQGVDEQFF. As DNA, the CDR3 is TGCGCCAGCAGCTTTTTACAGGGGGTCGACGAGCAGTTCTTC.

This chain links TRBV6-2 or TRBV6-3 with TRBJ2-7; TRBD2 matches at 12 bases. The CDR3 contains 15 residues. V shed 5 bases and J 5 bases; nucleotides not matched to a gene: 7. Germline V gene sequence: CDR1 MNHEY, CDR2 SVGEGT. CDR3 nucleotides: TGTGCCAGCAGTCCCCTAGCGGGAGGGTTCAACGAGCAGTACTTC. Protein sequence: CASSPLAGGFNEQYF.

The V call is TRBV7-2, the J call TRBJ1-2, with 11 bases aligning to TRBD1. The CDR3 loop spans 16 amino acids. Per the germline V gene, CDR1 is SGHTA and CDR2 is FQGNSA. V trimming: 5 bases; J trimming: 1 base; junction bases outside the gene matches: 6. DNA of the CDR3: TGTGCCAGCAGCCGGGACAGGGGGGGCCTTAACTATGGCTACACCTTC. Residues: CASSRDRGGLNYGYTF. Full variable domain (outside the CDR3, taken from reference TRBV7-2 and TRBJ1-2): GAGVSQSPSNKVTEKGKDVELRCDPISGHTALYWYRQSLGQGLEFLIYFQGNSAPDKSGLPSDRFSAERTGGSVSTLTIQRTQQEDSAVYLCASSRDRGGLNYGYTFGSGTRLTVV.

The chain combines TRBV27 with TRBJ2-7; D gene uncertain. The V end was cut by 3 bases, the J end by 5 bases, with 14 bases between. The CDR3 spans 14 residues. CDR1 MNHEY and CDR2 SMNVEV come from the germline V gene (reference sequence). The CDR3 sequence is CASSFGDPSNEQYF. CDR3 in DNA: TGTGCCAGCAGTTTCGGTGATCCCTCTAACGAGCAGTACTTC.

The gene calls are TRBV11-2 and TRBJ1-2; weak D call: TRBD1 (5 bases). There are 14 residues in the CDR3. Germline V CDR1 and CDR2: SGHAT, FQNNGV. V was pared by 1 base and J by 3 bases, with 9 bases between. The CDR3 nucleotides are TGTGCCAGCAGCTTAGTTGCAGGGCACTATGGCTACACCTTC. Its translation: CASSLVAGHYGYTF.

The chain has TRBV7-8 and TRBJ1-1; TRBD1 agrees at 12 bases. The germline CDR1 and CDR2 sequences are SGHVS and FQNEAQ. Trimming at V came to 7 bases and at J to 6 bases, leaving 12 bases not matched to a gene. This CDR3 region has 16 residues. CDR3: CASTSGTGGNGAEAFF. The CDR3, as DNA: TGTGCCAGCACCTCCGGGACAGGGGGCAATGGAGCTGAAGCTTTCTTT.

The rearrangement links TRBV6-5 to TRBJ1-1; a possible D gene is TRBD1 (6 bases). Germline loops: CDR1 MNHEY, CDR2 SVGAGI. The CDR3 runs 16 residues. The V gene lost 4 bases and the J gene lost 5 bases, with 20 bases spanning the gap. The CDR3 loop is CASSLPNRAVRTEAFF. The CDR3 nucleotides are TGTGCCAGCAGTTTACCTAACAGGGCAGTACGAACTGAAGCTTTCTTT.

V and J are TRBV9 and TRBJ2-3, with TRBD2 matching 8 bases. Per germline, CDR1 SGDLS and CDR2 YYNGEE. This CDR3 has 17 amino acids. The J segment lost 2 bases and the V segment lost 0 bases, leaving 8 bases of the junction unmatched. The CDR3 here is CASSVGAGGPATDTQYF. In DNA, the CDR3 is TGTGCCAGCAGCGTAGGGGCGGGAGGCCCAGCCACAGATACGCAGTATTTT.

The chain is built from TRBV9 and TRBJ1-1, with D possibly TRBD1 on 6 matching bases. Between the trimmed V and J ends, which lost 0 bases and 4 bases, there was a span of 19 bases. In germline, CDR1 is SGDLS, CDR2 YYNGEE. CDR3 size: 17 residues. The CDR3 DNA reads as TGTGCCAGCAGCGTAGGGGGGGGCATTCCCCCGACCACTGAAGCTTTCTTT. Translating it yields CASSVGGGIPPTTEAFF. Looking up the rest from reference TRBV9 and TRBJ1-1 gives the full variable domain: DSGVTQTPKHLITATGQRVTLRCSPRSGDLSVYWYQQSLDQGLQFLIQYYNGEERAKGNILERFSAQQFPDLHSELNLSSLELGDSALYFCASSVGGGIPPTTEAFFGQGTRLTVV.

This rearrangement joins TRBV6-5 to TRBJ2-1; TRBD2 matches 13 bases. Trimming at V came to 5 bases and at J to 9 bases, leaving 7 bases not matched to a gene. The CDR3 sequence is 15 residues long. Germline V gene lookup returns CDR1 MNHEY and CDR2 SVGAGI. The CDR3 region is CASSTLAGGAGEQFF. The CDR3 DNA reads TGTGCCAGCAGTACACTAGCGGGGGGGGCAGGTGAGCAGTTCTTC.

The V and J genes are TRBV5-4 and TRBJ2-3; D gene unclear. The CDR3 loop spans 15 amino acids. Germline CDR1 is SGHNT and CDR2 is YYREEE (reference sequence). V lost 0 bases and J lost 4, with 12 bases in between. The CDR3 reads CASSLALVGADTQYF. Written as DNA, the CDR3 is TGTGCCAGCAGCTTGGCCCTAGTAGGCGCAGATACGCAGTATTTT.

A remark on this clone: The sample holds other DNA sequences that translate to the same CDR3. This rearrangement joins TRBV6-2 or TRBV6-3 to TRBJ2-5; the match to TRBD2 covers 11 bases. This CDR3 contains 18 residues. Germline values: CDR1 MNHEY, CDR2 SVGEGT. V gave up 2 bases and J gave up 7 bases; unmatched junction bases: 15. The CDR3 DNA sequence: TGTGCCAGCAGTTACCTCCCTGGACTAGCGGGTTCTGTAGGGACCCAGTACTTC. Its translation is CASSYLPGLAGSVGTQYF.

This sequence joins TRBV30 and TRBJ2-7; D gene uncertain. V gave up 1 base and J gave up 3 bases, with 10 bases separating them. This CDR3 is built from 13 residues. CDR1 and CDR2 (germline): GTSNPN, SVGIG (reference sequence). CDR3 sequence: CAWSDEAHYEQYF. CDR3 sequence (DNA): TGTGCCTGGAGTGACGAGGCCCACTACGAGCAGTACTTC.

Here the CDR3 reads CASWGTGEYSNQPQHF. The CDR3 nucleotides are TGTGCCAGCTGGGGGACAGGGGAGTATAGCAATCAGCCCCAGCATTTT. The V and J genes are TRBV7-3 and TRBJ1-5; 10 nucleotides match TRBD1. V was clipped by 8 bases and J by 0 bases; unmatched bases: 7. The CDR3 is 16 amino acids. Germline V CDR1 and CDR2: SGHTA, FQGTGA.

The V and J genes are TRBV6-2 or TRBV6-3 and TRBJ2-7, with 9 bases that match TRBD2. Germline loops: CDR1 MNHEY, CDR2 SVGEGT. Germline trimming cut 0 bases from V and 4 bases from J; bases unmatched to any gene: 1. The CDR3 spans 14 residues. CDR3 sequence (DNA): TGTGCCAGCAGTTACTCGGGACTAGCTTACGAGCAGTACTTC. Its protein is CASSYSGLAYEQYF.